This record looks at one T cell receptor beta chain sequence and its context. Its matching antigen is unknown. The sample is drawn from a study of T cell clonotyping in hematopoietic cell transplantation. Whole-study findings and limits: Broader posttransplant TCR repertoire diversity was predicted by graft donor and pretransplant recipient Inverse Simpson Index values. At the given depth, recipient repertoires were over 97% de novo clonotypes.

Clones were sequenced by immunoSEQ multiplex PCR, and TCRdb holds only the in-frame ones, with some missing. This table holds roughly 9,300 clones, roughly nine tenths found once. There are 15 residues in the CDR3. The germline V gene has CDR1 MGHRA and CDR2 YSYEKL. V was cut by 1 base and J by 10 bases, with 16 bases left in between. This rearrangement joins TRBV4-1 to TRBJ1-4; D gene unclear. The material sequenced was PBMCs, taken 180 days after allogeneic stem cell transplant. The receptor was isolated from a human patient who had an allogeneic stem cell transplant, so the T cells may come from the graft donor. The donor label of this sample is uncertain. Some clones in this sample may be carry-over from other donors' samples. The CDR3 DNA sequence: TGCGCCAGCAGCCAAGCGAACAGACCTTATGGAAAACTGTTTTTT. Residues: CASSQANRPYGKLFF.